The 19 T cell receptor beta chains in this list originate from one sample, sequenced in a study of CD8 T cells in ankylosing spondylitis. TCRdb used MiXCR to reprocess the 5' RACE reads, holding one entry per CDR3 protein. The sample lists around 150,000 distinct CDR3 sequences; approximately 16% were seen once. The sample comprised blood, either unsorted or a sorted T cell fraction (not recorded which). These receptor sequences come from a male donor with ankylosing spondylitis or in good health (not recorded which).

This clonotype was detected ten times or more. The genes are TRBV18 and TRBJ2-3; D unclear. Trimming shortened V by 0 bases and J by 6 bases, and 13 bases separated the two germline ends. Germline V lookup: CDR1 KGHSH, CDR2 LQKENI. The CDR3 is 15 residues long. The CDR3 here is CASSPPTLGMDTQYF. The CDR3 nucleotides read TGTGCCAGCTCACCACCGACACTTGGAATGGATACGCAGTATTTT.

This clonotype turned up a few times. This chain links TRBV2 with TRBJ2-3; 9 bases line up with TRBD2. Germline V lookup: CDR1 SNHLY, CDR2 FYNNEI. Trimming at V came to 4 bases and at J to 3 bases, leaving 5 bases not matched to a gene. The CDR3 loop spans 15 amino acids. The CDR3 DNA follows: TGTGCCAGCAGTGGGCTAGCGGGAAAAACAGATACGCAGTATTTT. This gives the protein CASSGLAGKTDTQYF.

There are many counts of this clonotype. Here the CDR3 reads CSATRSGVSYNEQFF. CDR3 coding DNA: TGCAGTGCTACCAGAAGCGGGGTTTCCTACAATGAGCAGTTCTTC. The V call is TRBV20-1, the J call TRBJ2-1; 7 nucleotides match TRBD2. J gave up 1 base and V 4 bases, and 7 bases lay outside the gene matches. This CDR3 has 15 amino acids. The germline V gene encodes CDR1 DFQATT and CDR2 SNEGSKA (reference sequence).

This clonotype turned up a few times. The chain links TRBV2 to TRBJ1-1; D is possibly TRBD1 (5 bases). The CDR3 totals 12 residues. The V end lost 4 bases, the J end lost 6 bases, and 9 bases lay between the germline ends. Germline loops: CDR1 SNHLY, CDR2 FYNNEI. For the CDR3, the DNA is TGTGCCAGCAGTGGGGGGGTTTCTGAAGCTTTCTTT. Protein: CASSGGVSEAFF.

The chain combines TRBV5-1 with TRBJ1-5; a possible D gene is TRBD1 (6 bases). Trimming pared 0 bases from V and 7 bases from J, leaving 14 bases between. Germline CDR1 and CDR2: SGHRS and YFSETQ. The CDR3 is 15 amino acids. DNA for the CDR3: TGCGCCAGCAGCTTGGGCGGGGGGGGCCAACAGCCCCAGCATTTT. Protein product: CASSLGGGGQQPQHF. The whole variable domain, remainder taken from reference TRBV5-1 and TRBJ1-5, is KAGVTQTPRYLIKTRGQQVTLSCSPISGHRSVSWYQQTPGQGLQFLFEYFSETQRNKGNFPGRFSGRQFSNSRSEMNVSTLELGDSALYLCASSLGGGGQQPQHFGDGTRLSIL.

V usage is TRBV18 and J usage is TRBJ2-2, with unresolved D. The CDR3 totals 14 residues. The V and J ends lost 3 bases and 3 bases respectively, with 8 bases between them. In germline, CDR1 is KGHSH, CDR2 LQKENI. In DNA form, the CDR3 reads TGTGCCAGCTCACCGAATACCCACACCGGGGAGCTGTTTTTT. Amino acids: CASSPNTHTGELFF.

This clonotype was observed a few times. V and J are TRBV7-2 and TRBJ1-6; D gene ambiguous. The CDR3 is 13 amino acids. Per germline, CDR1 SGHTA and CDR2 FQGNSA. V lost 4 bases and J 3 bases, leaving 4 bases between the germline ends. The CDR3 protein is CASSSGYNSPLHF. The DNA of the CDR3 is TGTGCCAGCAGCTCCGGCTATAATTCACCCCTCCACTTT.

This clonotype was observed a few times. The chain carries TRBV3-1 and TRBJ2-4, with D perhaps matching TRBD2 (6 bases). The CDR3 totals 16 residues. The germline CDR1 and CDR2 sequences are LGHDT and YNNKEL (reference sequence). Deletions cut 5 bases from V and 1 base from J, with 15 bases between. CDR3 nucleotide sequence: TGTGCCAGCAGCAGCGTCGGGAGTAGGGCCAAAAACATTCAGTACTTC. Amino acid sequence: CASSSVGSRAKNIQYF.

There are a few counts of this clonotype. V gene TRBV9 combines with J gene TRBJ1-1; D might be TRBD1 (5 bases). V dropped 5 bases and J dropped 1 base, with 12 bases sitting between them. The CDR3 spans 14 residues. Germline V lookup: CDR1 SGDLS, CDR2 YYNGEE. CDR3 sequence: CASSAGTANTEAFF. The CDR3 nucleotides are TGTGCCAGCAGTGCCGGGACGGCGAACACTGAAGCTTTCTTT.

This clonotype was found a few times. The chain has TRBV10-2 and TRBJ2-3, with 8 bases that match TRBD2. Per the germline V gene, CDR1 is WSHSY and CDR2 is SAAADI. The length of the CDR3 is 16 residues. The J segment lost 0 bases and the V segment lost 0 bases, leaving 2 bases of the junction unmatched. DNA for the CDR3: TGCGCCAGCAGTGAGTCGGGCGGGAGGAGCACAGATACGCAGTATTTT. This gives the protein CASSESGGRSTDTQYF.

CDR3 sequence (DNA): TGTGCCAGCAGCGAAACAGAAGGACTAACCTATTCGCAGTATTTT. Its protein product is CASSETEGLTYSQYF. This rearrangement joins TRBV12-3 or TRBV12-4 to TRBJ2-3, with D possibly TRBD2 on 6 matching bases. V was trimmed by 6 bases and J by 10 bases, leaving 23 bases between them. The CDR3 loop spans 15 amino acids.

The CDR3 here is CASSLPTRTGYTSDTQYF. CDR3 coding DNA: TGCGCCAGCAGCTTGCCAACCCGGACAGGCTACACAAGCGATACGCAGTATTTT. The J gene is TRBJ2-3, the V gene TRBV5-1; TRBD1 aligns across 7 bases. V lost 1 base to trimming and J lost 6 bases; unmatched junction nucleotides: 17. Germline V gene lookup returns CDR1 SGHRS and CDR2 YFSETQ. The CDR3 covers 18 residues.

This clonotype was detected many times. A clone one base away is much larger, so this may be a read error. V usage is TRBV20-1 and J usage is TRBJ2-7; TRBD1 matches at 9 bases. Germline trimming cut 0 bases from V and 2 bases from J; bases unmatched to any gene: 2. CDR1 is DFQATT, CDR2 SNEGSKA, per germline (reference sequence). The length of the CDR3 is 14 residues. The CDR3 DNA is TGCAGTGCTAGAGAAGGGACAGGGCCCTACGAGCAGTACTTC. Amino acid sequence: CSAREGTGPYEQYF.

This chain uses TRBV7-2 with TRBJ2-7; D might be TRBD1 (5 bases). The CDR3 contains 14 residues. The germline gives CDR1 SGHTA, CDR2 FQGNSA. V dropped 5 bases and J dropped 1 base, with 12 bases sitting between them. The CDR3 reads CASSDSRESYEQYF. CDR3 nucleotide sequence: TGTGCCAGCAGCGACTCCAGGGAATCCTACGAGCAGTACTTC.

This clonotype occurred many times. This rearrangement joins TRBV20-1 to TRBJ2-7, with D possibly TRBD1 on 7 matching bases. Germline loops: CDR1 DFQATT, CDR2 SNEGSKA (reference sequence). This CDR3 has 13 amino acids. The V gene lost 3 bases and the J gene lost 6 bases, with 15 bases spanning the gap. The CDR3 protein is CSARWRGHPEQYF. CDR3 DNA sequence: TGCAGTGCTAGGTGGAGGGGGCATCCCGAGCAGTACTTC.

The genes are TRBV28 and TRBJ2-1, with TRBD2 identical over 13 bases. J was trimmed by 4 bases and V by 6 bases; bases with no gene match: 6. The CDR3 spans 16 residues. The germline V gene encodes CDR1 MDHEN and CDR2 SYDVKM. The CDR3 sequence: CASSQLAGGRYNEQFF. The CDR3, as DNA: TGTGCCAGCAGCCAACTAGCGGGAGGGCGTTACAATGAGCAGTTCTTC.

Remarks on this clonotype: The junction does not match germline at one end; this may be a read error. The chain combines TRBV7-8 with TRBJ1-2; 7 bases fit TRBD1. Germline V gives CDR1 SGHVS, CDR2 FQNEAQ. This CDR3 spans 15 amino acids. The DNA of the CDR3 is TGTGCCAGCAGCTTAGGGGGACAGTTTAACTATGGCCACACCTTC. It codes for CASSLGGQFNYGHTF. Variable domain in full (rest from reference TRBV7-8 and TRBJ1-2): GAGVSQSPRYKVAKRGQDVALRCDPISGHVSLFWYQQALGQGPEFLTYFQNEAQLDKSGLPSDRFFAERPEGSVSTLKIQRTQQEDSAVYLCASSLGGQFNYGHTFGSGTRLTVV.

This clonotype came up a few times. It is unclear where the CDR3 begins or ends on the DNA, so no DNA is shown, and the CDR3 is as TCRdb lists it. J is TRBJ2-1 and V is TRBV5-1; the DNA was not used to check the table's D call, TRBD2. Germline CDR1 and CDR2: SGHRS and YFSETQ. The CDR3 totals 15 residues, both ends included. The CDR3 sequence: CASSFASGTYNEQLF.

There are many counts of this clonotype. The V gene is TRBV5-1, the J gene TRBJ2-1; 9 bases fit TRBD1. V lost 0 bases to trimming and J lost 7 bases; unmatched junction nucleotides: 5. This CDR3 is built from 15 residues. Germline assignment: CDR1 SGHRS and CDR2 YFSETQ. The CDR3 region has the DNA TGCGCCAGCAGCTTGGGGACAGGGGTGGCAAATGAGCAGTTCTTC. Translated, it gives CASSLGTGVANEQFF.